The entry below describes one T cell receptor beta chain. No cognate antigen has been identified for it. There are no base qualities to consult, and no much larger clone falls within one base. Trimming takes 10 bases off V and 3 bases off J; junction bases not matched to a gene: 9. The cysteine opens and the phenylalanine closes a CDR3 of 13 amino acids. This entry keeps only the CDR3 DNA: 39 bases, framed from base 1. Sequences SNHLY (CDR1) and FYNNEI (CDR2) are obtained from the germline V gene. The cohort consisted of fewer than 700 healthy bone marrow donors. At the time of sampling, all cohort members were nominally healthy, though unrecorded immune exposures were likely present. The donor was CMV seropositive and belonged to the group of 250 to 350 seropositive cohort members. A peripheral blood sample was collected from each donor, and TCR beta sequencing was performed on peripheral blood mononuclear cells. The Qiagen DNeasy Blood Extraction Kit was used to extract genomic DNA from the blood cell samples.

The sample is drawn from a study of cytomegalovirus exposure and HLA in healthy donors (dated by TCRdb to 2016 to 2017). The study in broad terms: An earlier analysis of around 600 of the donors reported about 290 Gb of sequence data and about 100 million unique TCR beta sequences from about 180 million T cells. An early release that covered fewer than 750 HLA-typed donors contained about 300 gigabases of sequencing data and 85 million to 100 million unique TCR sequences. Of the roughly 400 genotyped donors, 75% to 85% were placed in the genetic ancestry cluster associated with self-reported Caucasian donors. The aim of the study was to test whether cataloging public T cell receptors could identify signatures of past pathogen exposure. The study profiled the T cell repertoires of about 720 subjects by immunosequencing and related them to cytomegalovirus serostatus. In addition to the first cohort of 666 subjects, a separate validation cohort of some 120 different subjects was used. To predict cytomegalovirus infection status, the study combined high-throughput TCR immunosequencing, statistical association of individual TCRs with disease status, and machine learning. A later analysis re-examined previously published TCR beta repertoires from several hundred donors and added high-resolution HLA genotyping to investigate patterns of TCR occurrence. In the later analysis, no new phenotypic data were used to find candidate immune exposures; instead, reliance was placed on TCR beta sequences and their occurrence across donors. An earlier analysis of nearly 600 of the donors applied high-throughput TCR beta sequencing to assess whether each TCR beta V gene segment acted as functional or pseudogenic. Alongside the repertoire data, information on donor age, sex, ethnicity and CMV serostatus was compiled. A later genetic analysis used genome-wide SNP genotypes for about 65% of the roughly 670 donors, treating that subset as a discovery cohort. All discovery cohort repertoires had been generated on a single sequencing platform. Both class I and class II loci were covered by HLA typing, at four-digit resolution. Typing coverage differed by locus: A, B, C, DRB1 and DQB1 were typed in about 629-640 donors, DQA1 in roughly 500, DPA1 in some 610, and DPB1 in just under 490. Several DR-DQ haplotypes were handled as single units for association and clustering, since linkage in the cohort was strong. Among around 400 genotyped donors of the cohort, an average of roughly 230,000 unique TCR beta nucleotide sequences was sequenced per donor, of which 15% to 20% were non-productive. Study-wide conclusions, independent of this receptor: In a later analysis, HLA-associated TCR beta chains were found to be more clonally expanded and to have lower generation probabilities than equally common non-associated chains. A later analysis reported that several top co-occurrence clusters appeared linked to parvovirus B19, influenza, CMV and Epstein-Barr virus. CMV serostatus was the only immune exposure information available for the cohort. V-gene and J-gene trimming of TCR beta chains was associated with a missense DCLRE1C variant in a later genetic analysis, and the association was replicated in an independent cohort. In vitro tests confirmed that three of the cytomegalovirus-associated TCR beta chains recognize cytomegalovirus antigens. It was suggested by the authors that the approach could potentially be generalized to other disease states and immunological phenotypes. The presence/absence analyses assumed that sequencing depth was roughly uniform across donors, and that assumption may not be true. Cytomegalovirus status was reported to be diagnosed by the classifier with high specificity and sensitivity in both the original and validation cohorts. A total of roughly 160 TCR beta chains were listed by the study as associated with cytomegalovirus. In a later analysis, TCR association rates were found to vary across HLA loci, with the most associated TCRs seen for DRB1 alleles and the fewest for HLA-C alleles. An earlier analysis of approximately 540 of the donors showed that most TCR beta V segments appeared in productive rearrangements either about 90% or about 30% of the time, which broadly matched IMGT annotations. Compared with the roughly 700-donor mean, donors in an Asian-associated ancestry cluster had fewer N-insertions in productive TCRs, according to a later genetic analysis. Assigning TCR associations to individual alleles was difficult when HLA alleles, especially DR and DQ, strongly co-occurred. Most TCR sequences were seen in very few donors, while some public TCRs were found in many individuals. Most CMV-associated TCR beta chains appeared to be HLA-restricted in a later analysis, and the HLA associations seemed to be driven largely by CMV exposure. The cohort was sequenced for TCR beta chains only, and without alpha or paired-chain data the features that could be detected were limited. The sequencing pipeline was judged likely to have produced a cluster of highly shared sequence variants as a technical artifact. Because the 87-base-pair reads could not distinguish some IMGT-functional V segments, including TRBV6-2 and TRBV6-3, those segments were excluded. Because some donors lacked HLA typing at each locus, the association tests relied only on the typed subset. Correlated functional status among segregating V segments might be attributable to linkage disequilibrium, but an unknown experimental factor could not be ruled out. Because counts were too low, around 17 rarely observed V segments, including chromosome 9 orphons, were left out of the earlier analysis of approximately 500 of the donors. A further reported finding was that TCR beta sequences accurately predicted the HLA-A and HLA-B alleles for most subjects in the first cohort. At a false discovery rate of 0.05, a later analysis linked about 16,000 TCR beta sequences to specific HLA alleles.

Receptors were amplified or captured by the immunoSEQ multiplex PCR assay. For the multiplex PCR, a mixture combining 60 forward primers for TCR Vbeta segments and 13 reverse primers for TCR Jbeta segments was used. A multiplex PCR assay on genomic DNA amplified the CDR3 region of rearranged TCR beta genes. Amplified TCR beta libraries were sequenced as 87-base-pair reads on the Illumina HiSeq System. Per the source publication's procedure: Across the 500 to 850 repertoires, a later analysis counted 75 million to 90 million unique TCR beta chains, 9.5 million to 12 million of which were shared by at least two donors. To remove PCR and sequencing errors, raw reads were error-corrected and collapsed into unique sequences using a nearest-neighbor algorithm that merged closely related sequences. To assign V, D and J gene segments, CDR3 sequences were aligned to IMGT reference sequences. For a sequence to be retained, a match of at least six nucleotides was required to both a V gene segment and a J gene segment. Rearrangements were called productive when the CDR3 lacked stop codons and stayed in frame with V and J; all others were non-productive. CDR3 was defined according to IMGT convention as the region running from the second conserved V-encoded cysteine to the conserved J-encoded phenylalanine. In an earlier analysis of around 570 of the donors, sequences lacking an unambiguous match to a single V gene segment were excluded. In an earlier analysis of a few hundred of the donors, a V segment was called functional when productive rearrangements were above 56.7%, and segregating when the standard deviation between donors exceeded 5%. A statistical classification framework was built to diagnose cytomegalovirus status from the catalog of TCR beta chain sequences. V and J gene assignment, in a later analysis, came from comparing TCR nucleotide sequences with IMGT/GENE-DB human TR gene sequences. In a later analysis, CDR3 sequences and most-parsimonious VDJ recombination scenarios were assigned using the TCRdist pipeline. In a later analysis, each TCR beta chain was defined by its CDR3 amino acid sequence together with its V-gene family, and reads without a unique V-gene family were excluded. In a later analysis, approximately 590 highly shared, low-generation-probability nucleotide sequences were removed to address suspected cross-contamination and a sequencing artifact. A later analysis calculated a clonal expansion index for each public chain from normalized within-repertoire ranks of inferred template counts. Generation probabilities in a later analysis came from a VDJ recombination model fitted to out-of-frame rearrangements, and those results were checked against IGoR. In a later analysis, hypergeometric tests were used to score TCR-TCR, TCR-HLA and TCR-CMV co-occurrence, with a repertoire-size bias correction applied to TCR pairs. A later analysis estimated false discovery rates by permuting HLA or CMV assignments 20 times. In a later analysis, co-occurring TCRs were grouped using DBSCAN, and TCRdist sequence similarity was added for clustering within HLA-allele-positive subsets. Co-occurrence clustering excluded repertoires with fewer than 30,000 or more than 120,000 public chains, plus five with anomalous nucleotide sharing. Sourced from immuneACCESS, this table was stored by TCRdb with only in-frame sequences that have V and J called. A share of the clones is absent; for the studies checked, an unresolved V gene accounts for under half, and the remainder has no known explanation. V and J calls and clone size follow that table, whereas D and trimming were derived from the DNA. In all, the sample holds about 82,000 clones, and about 78% of those were seen once. About 5.5% of the sample is held by the ten biggest clonotypes.

The rearranged chain carries TRBV2 and TRBJ2-7, with 7 bases in between that match TRBD1. The sequenced material came from PBMCs. This sequence was found in a male donor in good health and CMV-seropositive. The CDR3 protein: CAILRGQDYEQYF. The DNA sequence reads TGTGCCATCCTTCGAGGACAGGACTACGAGCAGTACTTC.